What follows are 31 T cell receptor beta chains derived from one specimen sequenced in a study of blood T cell repertoires in COVID-19. Clones were read by immunoSEQ multiplex PCR, and TCRdb kept only the in-frame ones, dropping some. The sample holds under 100,000 clones, roughly 77% seen once. Input material: peripheral blood. The receptors shown here come from a human donor in a cohort sampled during active COVID-19.

The chain has TRBV6-5 and TRBJ2-7, with 10 positions matching TRBD1. The CDR3 runs 13 residues. The germline CDR1 and CDR2 sequences are MNHEY and SVGAGI. With V trimmed by 6 bases and J by 5 bases, 4 bases remained unmatched. The DNA of the CDR3 is TGTGCCAGCAGCGGACAGGGGGACGACGAGCAGTACTTC. Protein: CASSGQGDDEQYF.

V usage is TRBV14 and J usage is TRBJ2-6, with D hard to call. This CDR3 has 13 residues. The V gene lost 1 base and the J gene lost 9 bases, with 7 bases spanning the gap. Germline CDR1 SGHDN, CDR2 FVKESK. CDR3 coding DNA: TGTGCCAGCAGCCAAGTTAACAGCAACGTCCTGACTTTC. Translated, it gives CASSQVNSNVLTF.

The V call is TRBV19, the J call TRBJ1-2, with D hard to call. The V gene's germline CDR1 is LNHDA and CDR2 SQIVND (reference sequence). The CDR3 consists of 14 residues. V was pared by 3 bases and J by 5 bases, with 13 bases between. The CDR3 protein is CASSIGDGRYGYTF. The DNA of the CDR3 is TGTGCCAGTAGTATTGGCGACGGCAGGTATGGCTACACCTTC.

J is TRBJ2-3 and V is TRBV18; tentative D call: TRBD2 (5 bases). This CDR3 has 16 amino acids. Germline loops: CDR1 KGHSH, CDR2 LQKENI. The ends were cut back, 1 base at V and 1 base at J, with 12 bases in the middle. The CDR3 spells CASSPRAARGTDTQYF. CDR3 coding DNA: TGTGCCAGCTCACCACGAGCAGCGCGGGGCACAGATACGCAGTATTTT.

This chain connects TRBV9 to TRBJ2-1; 10 bases agree with TRBD1. There are 15 residues in the CDR3. V dropped 2 bases and J dropped 4; count of bases not matched to a gene: 3. The germline gives CDR1 SGDLS, CDR2 YYNGEE. The CDR3 sequence is CASSVSGQGYNEQFF. The CDR3 DNA is TGTGCCAGCAGCGTGTCGGGACAGGGGTACAATGAGCAGTTCTTC.

This clone appeared once. The chain links TRBV9 to TRBJ1-5; tentative D call: TRBD1 (5 bases). The V gene lost 0 bases and the J gene lost 3 bases, with 10 bases spanning the gap. The germline V gene encodes CDR1 SGDLS and CDR2 YYNGEE. This CDR3 is 15 amino acids long. CDR3 loop: CASSVGGGDNQPQHF. The CDR3 DNA sequence: TGTGCCAGCAGCGTAGGAGGAGGGGACAATCAGCCCCAGCATTTT.

The rearrangement uses TRBV3-1 (or the pseudogene TRBV3-2) and TRBJ1-1, with a possible D match to TRBD1 (5 bases). CDR3 size: 13 residues. Trimming removed 4 bases from V and 6 bases from J, with 12 bases in between. CDR1 and CDR2 from the germline V gene are LGHDT and YNNKEL (reference sequence). The CDR3 reads CASSLGGSAEAFF. CDR3 coding DNA: TGTGCCAGCAGCCTCGGGGGATCGGCTGAAGCTTTCTTT.

This chain joins TRBV5-4 and TRBJ1-3; TRBD1 matches at 8 bases. Germline V gene sequence: CDR1 SGHNT, CDR2 YYREEE (reference sequence). V lost 0 bases and J lost 4; bases outside the gene matches: 3. The CDR3 covers 15 residues. The CDR3: CASSLGRGPGNTIYF. The DNA for the CDR3 is TGTGCCAGCAGCTTGGGCAGGGGGCCCGGAAACACCATATATTTT. Full variable domain (remainder filled in from reference TRBV5-4 and TRBJ1-3): ETGVTQSPTHLIKTRGQQVTLRCSSQSGHNTVSWYQQALGQGPQFIFQYYREEENGRGNFPPRFSGLQFPNYSSELNVNALELDDSALYLCASSLGRGPGNTIYFGEGSWLTVV.

The chain uses TRBV29-1 and TRBJ2-3; a possible D gene is TRBD1 (6 bases). The CDR3 loop spans 12 amino acids. V was clipped by 7 bases and J by 2 bases, with 10 bases between them. Germline loops: CDR1 SQVTM, CDR2 ANQGSEA. The CDR3 protein is CSAQGHTDTQYF. Here the CDR3 DNA reads TGCAGCGCTCAGGGGCACACAGATACGCAGTATTTT.

By sample fraction, this clone is medium-sized. The chain has TRBV7-2 and TRBJ2-7, with a tentative D call TRBD2 (6 bases). Germline CDR1 reads SGHTA; CDR2 reads FQGNSA. Trimming took 1 base from V and 2 from J, leaving 9 bases between them. The length of the CDR3 is 14 residues. In nucleotides, the CDR3 is TGTGCCAGCAGCTTAGTGGAGGGGCCCTACGAGCAGTACTTC. It encodes CASSLVEGPYEQYF.

The chain is built from TRBV28 and TRBJ2-1; TRBD2 matches 9 bases. CDR3 length: 17 residues. V gave up 1 base and J gave up 7 bases; unmatched junction bases: 11. Germline CDR1 is MDHEN and CDR2 is SYDVKM. Here the CDR3 DNA reads TGTGCCAGCAGTTTATTGATAGGCGGGGGGGCCAGGAATGAGCAGTTCTTC. As protein: CASSLLIGGGARNEQFF.

The chain has TRBV10-3 and TRBJ1-1; TRBD1 matches 9 bases. This CDR3 comprises 17 residues. The trim removed 5 bases at V and 1 base at J, leaving 11 bases unmatched. Germline assignment: CDR1 ENHRY and CDR2 SYGVKD. In DNA form, the CDR3 reads TGTGCCATCAGTAATCGGAACCGGGACAGGGCGAACACTGAAGCTTTCTTT. Its protein is CAISNRNRDRANTEAFF.

This clone was observed a handful of times. CDR3 coding DNA: TGTGCCAGTAGTCCCGAAGACAGGGGAAGCAATCAGCCCCAGCATTTT. This gives the protein CASSPEDRGSNQPQHF. This chain uses TRBV19 with TRBJ1-5; 8 bases are a match to TRBD1. The trim removed 5 bases at V and 1 base at J, leaving 7 bases unmatched. Germline V gene sequence: CDR1 LNHDA, CDR2 SQIVND (reference sequence). This CDR3 has 16 amino acids.

The chain is built from TRBV6-5 and TRBJ2-5; TRBD2 aligns across 7 bases. Losses at the gene ends were 4 bases for V and 5 bases for J; bases not matched to a gene: 4. This CDR3 comprises 13 residues. Germline CDR1 and CDR2: MNHEY and SVGAGI. The DNA of the CDR3 is TGTGCCAGCAGTTGGCGGCGGGGGGAGACCCAGTACTTC. Its protein product is CASSWRRGETQYF.

This sequence joins TRBV4-3 and TRBJ1-3; D gene unclear. Trimming left V 0 bases short and J 4 bases short, with 4 bases between. This CDR3 contains 13 residues. Looked up from germline, CDR1 is LGHNA and CDR2 is YSLEER. CDR3 amino acids: CASSQDRGNTIYF. The CDR3 coding sequence is TGCGCCAGCAGCCAAGATCGGGGAAACACCATATATTTT.

The V and J genes are TRBV10-3 and TRBJ1-2, with 12 bases lining up with TRBD1. CDR3 length: 14 amino acids. The ends lost 4 bases at V and 8 bases at J; junction bases unmatched: 5. CDR1 ENHRY and CDR2 SYGVKD come from the germline V gene. CDR3 nucleotides: TGTGCCATCAGTGCGGGACAGGGGGCGTTCGGCTACACCTTC. It yields the protein CAISAGQGAFGYTF.

The chain recombines TRBV5-1 with TRBJ1-1; TRBD1 is a possible D gene (5 bases). V was shortened by 3 bases and J by 5 bases, with 11 bases between the two germline ends. Germline V gene sequence: CDR1 SGHRS, CDR2 YFSETQ. The CDR3 totals 13 residues. CDR3 bases: TGCGCCAGCAGCTACGACAGTGGAACTGAAGCTTTCTTT. As protein: CASSYDSGTEAFF. Variable domain in full (rest from reference TRBV5-1 and TRBJ1-1): KAGVTQTPRYLIKTRGQQVTLSCSPISGHRSVSWYQQTPGQGLQFLFEYFSETQRNKGNFPGRFSGRQFSNSRSEMNVSTLELGDSALYLCASSYDSGTEAFFGQGTRLTVV.

V and J are TRBV9 and TRBJ2-1, with 9 bases identical to TRBD2. CDR1 SGDLS and CDR2 YYNGEE come from the germline V gene. This CDR3 has 16 amino acids. The ends lost 3 bases at V and 5 bases at J; junction bases unmatched: 9. The CDR3 DNA sequence: TGTGCCAGCAGCGGAGGCGGACTAGCGCGTAACAATGAGCAGTTCTTC. Its translation is CASSGGGLARNNEQFF.

The J gene is TRBJ2-3, the V gene TRBV20-1; D is ambiguous. The germline V and J ends were trimmed by 6 bases and 2 bases, with 6 bases remaining between them. Germline V lookup: CDR1 DFQATT, CDR2 SNEGSKA (reference sequence). CDR3 length equals 11 residues. This CDR3 reads CSAPYTDTQYF. Here the CDR3 DNA reads TGCAGTGCCCCTTACACAGATACGCAGTATTTT.

The table lists this clone with a count of one. The chain uses TRBV7-8 and TRBJ2-1; D ambiguous. Germline CDR1 and CDR2: SGHVS and FQNEAQ. The CDR3 is 13 amino acids. With 1 base removed from V and 9 bases from J, the gap between germline ends came to 10 bases. The CDR3, as DNA: TGTGCCAGCAGCTTAGTCGGTTACGGTGAGCAGTTCTTC. It yields the protein CASSLVGYGEQFF.

This rearrangement joins TRBV11-3 to TRBJ2-2, with D tentatively TRBD2 (7 bases). The CDR3 is made up of 16 amino acids. Deletions cut 7 bases from V and 2 bases from J, with 17 bases between. CDR1 is SGHNT, CDR2 YENEEA, per germline. The CDR3 DNA is TGTGCCAGCACCCTAGGGGGGGGTCAAAACACCGGGGAGCTGTTTTTT. It is translated as CASTLGGGQNTGELFF.

The J gene is TRBJ1-4, the V gene TRBV7-2; no firm D call. The CDR3 covers 16 residues. Looked up from germline, CDR1 is SGHTA and CDR2 is FQGNSA. V was cut by 3 bases and J by 0 bases, with 11 bases left in between. The CDR3 loop reads CASSLGWAPTNEKLFF. Written as DNA, the CDR3 is TGTGCCAGCAGCTTGGGCTGGGCCCCAACTAATGAAAAACTGTTTTTT.

This clone was seen only once. The CDR3 DNA is TGCGCCAGCAGCCAAGATTCCCCTCGCTCTGGAAACACCATATATTTT. Its translation: CASSQDSPRSGNTIYF. The chain combines TRBV4-1 with TRBJ1-3, with D hard to call. Per germline, CDR1 MGHRA and CDR2 YSYEKL. This CDR3 has 16 amino acids. V was clipped by 0 bases and J by 0 bases, with 9 bases between them.

The V and J genes are TRBV6-2 or TRBV6-3 and TRBJ2-1, with TRBD2 matching 10 bases. The trim removed 2 bases at V and 0 bases at J, leaving 7 bases unmatched. Germline values: CDR1 MNHEY, CDR2 SVGEGT. CDR3 length: 18 amino acids. CDR3 sequence: CASSYPSGGLSSYNEQFF. DNA of the CDR3: TGTGCCAGCAGTTACCCTAGCGGGGGCCTGAGCTCCTACAATGAGCAGTTCTTC.

The V and J genes are TRBV7-3 and TRBJ2-6; D is unresolved. The CDR3 has 14 residues. Trimming stripped 6 bases from V and 0 bases from J, with 6 bases between. Germline CDR1 and CDR2: SGHTA and FQGTGA. The CDR3 region is CASSQISGANVLTF. CDR3 coding DNA: TGTGCCAGCAGTCAGATCTCTGGGGCCAACGTCCTGACTTTC. The whole variable domain, remainder taken from reference TRBV7-3 and TRBJ2-6, is GAGVSQTPSNKVTEKGKYVELRCDPISGHTALYWYRQSLGQGPEFLIYFQGTGAADDSGLPNDRFFAVRPEGSVSTLKIQRTERGDSAVYLCASSQISGANVLTFGAGSRLTVL.

The rearrangement uses TRBV9 and TRBJ1-2, with D unclear. CDR1 is SGDLS, CDR2 YYNGEE, per germline. The CDR3 runs 15 residues. The V gene lost 5 bases and the J gene lost 1 base, with 15 bases spanning the gap. The CDR3 loop is CASRSVQENNYGYTF. As DNA, the CDR3 is TGTGCCAGCAGATCTGTCCAGGAAAATAACTATGGCTACACCTTC.

The chain uses TRBV29-1 and TRBJ2-4; the match to TRBD1 covers 7 bases. Germline V CDR1 and CDR2: SQVTM, ANQGSEA. V shed 7 bases and J 2 bases; nucleotides not matched to a gene: 8. The CDR3 has 14 residues. The CDR3: CSGLTGSTKNIQYF. CDR3 nucleotides: TGCAGCGGCCTGACAGGGTCAACCAAAAACATTCAGTACTTC.

The chain has TRBV7-3 and TRBJ2-1; TRBD1 aligns across 9 bases. The CDR3 consists of 14 residues. Germline V lookup: CDR1 SGHTA, CDR2 FQGTGA. J was trimmed by 7 bases and V by 3 bases; bases with no gene match: 4. The CDR3: CASSLDRGSNEQFF. The CDR3 DNA sequence: TGTGCCAGCAGCTTGGACAGGGGTTCGAATGAGCAGTTCTTC.

The V call is TRBV11-3, the J call TRBJ2-1; the D is unclear. Trimming removed 0 bases from V and 7 bases from J, with 7 bases in between. The CDR3 runs 13 residues. Germline CDR1 and CDR2: SGHNT and YENEEA. The CDR3 DNA reads TGTGCCAGCAGCTTAGATAGTTTGAATGAGCAGTTCTTC. Protein product: CASSLDSLNEQFF. The variable domain in full, completed from reference TRBV11-3 and TRBJ2-1, reads EAGVVQSPRYKIIEKKQPVAFWCNPISGHNTLYWYLQNLGQGPELLIRYENEEAVDDSQLPKDRFSAERLKGVDSTLKIQPAELGDSAVYLCASSLDSLNEQFFGPGTRLTVL.

The chain uses TRBV5-1 and TRBJ1-6, with a possible D match to TRBD1 (6 bases). This CDR3 spans 15 amino acids. Germline-derived CDR1 and CDR2 are SGHRS and YFSETQ. The V gene lost 3 bases and the J gene lost 7 bases, with 14 bases spanning the gap. The CDR3 region is CASSSSLGANSPLHF. In DNA form, the CDR3 reads TGCGCCAGCAGCTCATCATTGGGGGCAAATTCACCCCTCCACTTT.

At least ten counts were recorded for this clone. The gene calls are TRBV7-3 and TRBJ2-1; 10 bases are shared with TRBD2. V shed 7 bases and J 0 bases; nucleotides not matched to a gene: 6. Germline V gives CDR1 SGHTA, CDR2 FQGTGA. This CDR3 has 16 residues. The CDR3 protein is CASTQAGGRSYNEQFF. The DNA of the CDR3 is TGTGCCAGCACCCAAGCGGGGGGGCGCTCCTACAATGAGCAGTTCTTC.